This paragraph covers one TCR beta chain sequence. The antigen is not known. Cord blood came from elective full-term cesareans at roughly 37-41 weeks without labor or membrane rupture. This record belongs to a study of naive CD8 T cells in extremely preterm neonates. This table comes from immunoSEQ multiplex PCR, and its TCRdb copy is limited to in-frame clones, with some not included. Of more than 4,500 clones listed, approximately 97% are singletons. Study-wide results and caveats: Term neonates 0.4% to 0.5%, young children roughly 0.027%, adults roughly 0.01%; preterm neonates shared 2.7%.

With 1 base clipped from V and 4 bases from J, the junction kept 6 bases outside the gene matches. CDR1 is SGHTA, CDR2 FQGTGA, per germline. The CDR3 has 19 residues. The origin of this receptor is a newborn in good health. The genes are TRBV7-3 and TRBJ2-2, with 16 bases fitting TRBD2. Source material: naive CD8+ T cells from cord blood. The CDR3 reads CASSLKGLAGGPATGELFF. The CDR3 region has the DNA TGTGCCAGCAGCTTAAAGGGACTAGCGGGAGGGCCGGCCACCGGGGAGCTGTTTTTT.